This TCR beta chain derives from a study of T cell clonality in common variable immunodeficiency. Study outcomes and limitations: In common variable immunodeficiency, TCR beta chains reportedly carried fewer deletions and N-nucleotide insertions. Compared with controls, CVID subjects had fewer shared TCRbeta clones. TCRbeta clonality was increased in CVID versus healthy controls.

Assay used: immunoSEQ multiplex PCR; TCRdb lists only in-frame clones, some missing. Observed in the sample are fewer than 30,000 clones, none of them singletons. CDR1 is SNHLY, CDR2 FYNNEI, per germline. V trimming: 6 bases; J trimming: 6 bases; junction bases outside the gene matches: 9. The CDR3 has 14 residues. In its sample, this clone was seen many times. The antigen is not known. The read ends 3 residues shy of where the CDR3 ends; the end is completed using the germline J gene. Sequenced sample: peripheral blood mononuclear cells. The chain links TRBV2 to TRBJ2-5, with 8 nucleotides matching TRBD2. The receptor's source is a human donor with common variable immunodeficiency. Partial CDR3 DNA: TGTGCCAGCAGGGCGGGGCGGGAGGTGAAGACC. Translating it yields CASRAGREVKT. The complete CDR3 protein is CASRAGREVKTQYF.